Listed below are T cell receptor beta chains from one sample, sequenced in a study of T-cell memory formation after mild COVID-19. A single record per CDR3 protein comes from TCRdb applying MiXCR to the 5' RACE reads. Among 300,000 to 350,000 distinct CDR3 sequences, roughly 15% were seen once, and the ten largest hold about a fifth. The sequencing sample was made of PBMCs or a T cell subset sorted from them (not recorded which). These TCRs come from a man between 18 and 35 years old who had mild COVID-19 (a few samples of this study predate the infection). Cell type and time point are not known. The CDR3 runs from the conserved cysteine through the conserved F or W. The order of the fields is V gene, D gene, J gene, clone size, CDR3 DNA, CDR3 protein. A D gene is named only where the DNA matches it firmly. Not all rows give a size; the values are once, few, many and, for expanded clones, a class.

TRBV24-1	-	TRBJ1-4	few	TGTGCCACCAGTGCTCCTGACGGGACTAATGAAAAACTGTTTTTT	CATSAPDGTNEKLFF
TRBV5-1	TRBD1	TRBJ2-3	many	TGCGCCAGCAGTACCTATGGGACAGGGGTTCCCACAGATACGCAGTATTTT	CASSTYGTGVPTDTQYF
TRBV5-4	-	TRBJ2-1	few	TGTGCCAGCAGCTTTGGGGGTGAGCAGTTCTTC	CASSFGGEQFF
TRBV5-4	-	TRBJ2-2	few	TGTGCCAGCAGCCCGACGGACTACACCGGGGAGCTGTTTTTT	CASSPTDYTGELFF
TRBV25-1	TRBD2	TRBJ2-3	few	TGTGCCAGCAGTGGGACTAGCGGATATGTAGATACGCAGTATTTT	CASSGTSGYVDTQYF
TRBV7-9	TRBD1	TRBJ2-2	-	TGTGCCAGCAGCCCTGGGGACAGTACCGGGGAGCTGTTTTTT	CASSPGDSTGELFF
TRBV11-2	TRBD2	TRBJ2-1	few	TGTGCCAGCAGCTCGCAAAAAGCGGGGACGACCTACAATGAGCAGTTCTTC	CASSSQKAGTTYNEQFF
TRBV7-9	-	TRBJ1-5	-	TGTGCCAGCAGCTCCCACGCCGGGGGCGAAGATCAGCCCCAGCATTTT	CASSSHAGGEDQPQHF
TRBV7-8	-	TRBJ1-1	-	TGTGCCAGCAGCCTTAGGTACAGCTCTGAAGCTTTCTTT	CASSLRYSSEAFF
TRBV12-3/TRBV12-4	-	TRBJ2-5	-	TGTGCCAGCAGCGACAGTGGTCGTCAGCGGGAGACCCAGTACTTC	CASSDSGRQRETQYF
TRBV4-3	-	TRBJ2-2	few	TGCGCCAGCAGCCAAGAACAAGCGAACACCGGGGAGCTGTTTTTT	CASSQEQANTGELFF
TRBV6-5	TRBD1	TRBJ2-7	-	TGTGCCAGCAGTTACCCGGACAGGGACGTGGGCGAGCAGTACTTC	CASSYPDRDVGEQYF
TRBV5-1	-	TRBJ2-1	many	TGCGCCAGCAGCTTTCTCGGACAGAGCTCCTACAATGAGCAGTTCTTC	CASSFLGQSSYNEQFF
TRBV6-1	TRBD1	TRBJ2-1	few	TGTGCCACCGGAGAGGGAAGGGGGCTAAACAATGAGCAGTTCTTC	CATGEGRGLNNEQFF
TRBV15	-	TRBJ1-6	-	TGTGCCACCAGCAGACGAACAGGGAGTTATAATTCACCCCTCCACTTT	CATSRRTGSYNSPLHF
TRBV9	-	TRBJ2-2	few	TGTGCCAGCAGCGTAGTTATGGATGCCGGGGAGCTGTTTTTT	CASSVVMDAGELFF
TRBV7-9	-	TRBJ1-2	many	TGTGCCAGCAGCTCTACGGACCTTGGCTACACCTTC	CASSSTDLGYTF
TRBV7-9	-	TRBJ2-1	many	TGTGCCAGCAGCTACGAGGCGTGGGGGGGCGAAACTACGAATGAGCAGTTCTTC	CASSYEAWGGETTNEQFF
TRBV5-1	TRBD1	TRBJ1-6	few	TGCGCCAGCAGCTTGGACAGGGGGCGTGAGAGGCTCCACTTT	CASSLDRGRERLHF
TRBV3-1	-	TRBJ2-5	-	TGTGCCAGCAAGGCGGGAACCACCCGGGAGACCCAGTACTTC	CASKAGTTRETQYF
TRBV7-8	TRBD1	TRBJ2-2	many	TGTGCCAGCAGAGCAGGGACAGGGAACACCGGGGAGCTGTTTTTT	CASRAGTGNTGELFF
TRBV5-1	-	TRBJ2-5	many	TGCGCCAGCAGCGGCGGAGGGCGAGGAGAGACCCAGTACTTC	CASSGGGRGETQYF
TRBV5-5	-	TRBJ1-5	few	TGTGCCAGCAGCCGGGATGGGCAGCCCCAGCATTTT	CASSRDGQPQHF
TRBV5-1	TRBD1	TRBJ2-1	-	TGCGCCAGCAGCTTGCAAGGACAGGGGCCCGGTGAGCAGTTCTTC	CASSLQGQGPGEQFF
TRBV7-3	-	TRBJ2-5	few	TGTTGGTCTCAAGAGACCCAGTACTTC	CWSQETQYF